Reported below is one T cell receptor (beta chain). Original data processing: From reference gene primer amplification, estimates of nucleated cell counts were derived. TCRdb keeps only in-frame clones here, not all; method: immunoSEQ multiplex PCR. That table supplies the V and J calls and clone size; D and trimming were determined from the DNA. The top ten clones hold more than 9% of a sample with about 200,000 clones, roughly 80% of them seen once. The data stem from a study of blood T cell repertoires in COVID-19. Study in general: Whether acute or convalescent, the COVID-19 samples came from the United States, Italy and Spain. Nucleic acid was either cDNA or gDNA, and it came from T cells, B-cell-depleted T cells, or PBMCs.

The receptor was isolated from a woman older than 75 with acute or convalescent COVID-19. Specimen: peripheral blood.

CDR3 residues: CASSPTAGEQFF. The CDR3 bases are TGTGCCAGCAGCCCCACCGCGGGTGAGCAGTTCTTC. V and J are TRBV11-3 and TRBJ2-1, with D perhaps TRBD2 (5 bases). Looked up from germline, CDR1 is SGHNT and CDR2 is YENEEA. The CDR3 runs to 12 residues. Trimming pared 5 bases from V and 9 bases from J, leaving 11 bases between. Combining the CDR3 with reference TRBV11-3 and TRBJ2-1 gives the whole variable domain EAGVVQSPRYKIIEKKQPVAFWCNPISGHNTLYWYLQNLGQGPELLIRYENEEAVDDSQLPKDRFSAERLKGVDSTLKIQPAELGDSAVYLCASSPTAGEQFFGPGTRLTVL.